The clone carrying this T cell receptor (beta chain) came up a few times. CDR1 and CDR2 (germline): DFQATT, SNEGSKA (reference sequence). This CDR3 region has 14 residues. The ends were cut back, 6 bases at V and 3 bases at J, with 18 bases in the middle. This specimen comes from a study of Graves' ophthalmopathy and Graves' hyperthyroidism. Amplification of TCR beta CDR3 regions used RNA transcripts. In the first round, RT-PCR was carried out with HTBI primers, and a multiplex PCR formed the second round. TCRdb re-derived calls from the multiplex PCR reads in MiXCR, one entry per CDR3 protein. Of some 750,000 distinct CDR3 sequences in the sample, roughly two fifths are singletons; the top ten hold roughly 46%.

The clonotype was recovered from an adult man with Graves' ophthalmopathy. The rearrangement links TRBV20-1 to TRBJ2-7, with D possibly being TRBD1 or TRBD2 (5 bases each). The sequenced sample consisted of peripheral blood. CDR3 region: CSALQGAALYEQYF. The CDR3 bases are TGCAGTGCACTTCAGGGAGCGGCACTCTACGAGCAGTACTTC.